The entry below describes one TCR beta chain. Germline CDR1 reads SGHTA; CDR2 reads FQGNSA. The CDR3 runs 14 residues. J lost 8 bases, V lost 1 base, and 6 bases had no gene match. This sample is drawn from a study of cytomegalovirus exposure and HLA in healthy donors. Use of 60 Vbeta and 13 Jbeta primers characterized the PCR. Using immunoSEQ multiplex PCR, the repertoire was profiled, and TCRdb retains in-frame clones only, with some absent. The sample shows 130,000 to 150,000 clones, roughly 78% of them seen only once. The sample was PBMCs. The chain recombines TRBV7-2 with TRBJ1-2; 8 nucleotides align to TRBD1. The TCR sequence derives from a female donor in good health and CMV-seronegative. CDR3 amino acids: CASSLGRGLGGYTF. The CDR3 region has the DNA TGTGCCAGCAGCTTAGGCAGGGGGCTCGGGGGCTACACCTTC.